This TCR beta chain is from a study of human T cells and chemical hapten exposure. Study outcomes and limitations: Expanded TCRs grouped into significantly more large CDR3 similarity clusters than controls produced.

The library tagged each cDNA molecule with unique molecular identifiers. As originally analysed: Sequenced samples showed a median of approximately 100,000 TCRs each, with counts running from roughly 23,000 to 700,000. TCRdb analysed the RACE reads with MiXCR anew, one entry per CDR3 protein. The V and J calls were not made by the authors but by TCRdb's processing. The data show 100,000 to 150,000 distinct CDR3 sequences, about 13% seen once. A note on this clonotype: Its antigen is unknown.

Sample time point: patch test 1, 2 weeks after DPC sensitization. Treatment denoted: therapeutic diphenylcyclopropenone sensitization with weekly scalp DPC. V was trimmed by 6 bases and J by 3 bases, leaving 17 bases between them. This CDR3 contains 15 residues. This sample comprised whole blood, obtained in connection with sensitization to the hapten diphenylcyclopropenone (DPC). This sequence was found in a man between 18 and 29 years old with alopecia areata. Some clones in this sample may be carry-over from other donors' samples. The rearrangement joins TRBV12-3 or TRBV12-4 to TRBJ2-5; TRBD1 might be the D (6 bases). The CDR3 coding sequence is TGTGCCAGCAGCCCTGGACAGATCCGAGAAGAGACCCAGTACTTC. Translating gives CASSPGQIREETQYF.